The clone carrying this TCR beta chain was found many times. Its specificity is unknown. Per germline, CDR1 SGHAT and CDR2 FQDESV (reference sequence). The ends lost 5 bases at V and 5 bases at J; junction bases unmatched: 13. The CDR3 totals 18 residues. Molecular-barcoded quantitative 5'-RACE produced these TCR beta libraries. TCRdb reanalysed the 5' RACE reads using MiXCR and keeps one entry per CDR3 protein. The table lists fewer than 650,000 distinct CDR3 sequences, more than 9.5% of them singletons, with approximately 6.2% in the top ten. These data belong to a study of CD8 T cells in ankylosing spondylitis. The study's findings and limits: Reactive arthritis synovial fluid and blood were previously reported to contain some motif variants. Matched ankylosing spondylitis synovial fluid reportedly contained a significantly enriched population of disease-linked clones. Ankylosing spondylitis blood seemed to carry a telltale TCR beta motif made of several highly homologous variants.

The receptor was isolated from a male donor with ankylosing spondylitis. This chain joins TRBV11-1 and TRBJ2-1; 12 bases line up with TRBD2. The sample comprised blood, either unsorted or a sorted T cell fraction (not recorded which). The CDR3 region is CASSPGRTSGAEDNEQFF. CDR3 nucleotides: TGTGCCAGCAGCCCCGGGAGGACTAGCGGGGCTGAGGACAATGAGCAGTTCTTC. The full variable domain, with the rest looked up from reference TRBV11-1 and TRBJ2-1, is EAEVAQSPRYKITEKSQAVAFWCDPISGHATLYWYRQILGQGPELLVQFQDESVVDDSQLPKDRFSAERLKGVDSTLKIQPAELGDSAMYLCASSPGRTSGAEDNEQFFGPGTRLTVL.